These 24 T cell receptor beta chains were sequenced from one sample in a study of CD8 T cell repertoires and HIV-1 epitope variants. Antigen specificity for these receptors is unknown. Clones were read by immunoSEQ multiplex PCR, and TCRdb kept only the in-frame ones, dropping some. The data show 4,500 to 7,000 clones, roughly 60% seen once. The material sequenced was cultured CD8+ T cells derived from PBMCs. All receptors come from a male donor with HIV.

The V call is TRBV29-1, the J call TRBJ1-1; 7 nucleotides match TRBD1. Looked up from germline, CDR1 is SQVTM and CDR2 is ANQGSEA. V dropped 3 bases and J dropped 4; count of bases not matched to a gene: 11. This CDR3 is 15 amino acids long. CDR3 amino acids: CSVEGGRGGITEAFF. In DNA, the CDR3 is TGCAGCGTTGAGGGGGGTAGAGGGGGCATCACTGAAGCTTTCTTT. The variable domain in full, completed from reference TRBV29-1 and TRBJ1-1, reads SAVISQKPSRDICQRGTSLTIQCQVDSQVTMMFWYRQQPGQSLTLIATANQGSEATYESGFVIDKFPISRPNLTFSTLTVSNMSPEDSSIYLCSVEGGRGGITEAFFGQGTRLTVV.

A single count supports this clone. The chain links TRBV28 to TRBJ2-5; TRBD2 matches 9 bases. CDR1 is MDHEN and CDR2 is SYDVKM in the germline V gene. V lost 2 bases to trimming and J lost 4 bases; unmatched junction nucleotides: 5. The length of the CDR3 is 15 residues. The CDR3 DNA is TGTGCCAGCAGTTTAGTCCTAGCGGGAAGAGAGACCCAGTACTTC. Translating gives CASSLVLAGRETQYF.

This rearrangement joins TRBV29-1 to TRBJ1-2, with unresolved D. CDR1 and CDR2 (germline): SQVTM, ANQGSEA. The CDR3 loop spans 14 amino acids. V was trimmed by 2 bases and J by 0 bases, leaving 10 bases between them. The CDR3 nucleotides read TGCAGCGTTGAAAGTGAGACCGCTAACTATGGCTACACCTTC. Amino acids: CSVESETANYGYTF. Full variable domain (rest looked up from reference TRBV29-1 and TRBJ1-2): SAVISQKPSRDICQRGTSLTIQCQVDSQVTMMFWYRQQPGQSLTLIATANQGSEATYESGFVIDKFPISRPNLTFSTLTVSNMSPEDSSIYLCSVESETANYGYTFGSGTRLTVV.

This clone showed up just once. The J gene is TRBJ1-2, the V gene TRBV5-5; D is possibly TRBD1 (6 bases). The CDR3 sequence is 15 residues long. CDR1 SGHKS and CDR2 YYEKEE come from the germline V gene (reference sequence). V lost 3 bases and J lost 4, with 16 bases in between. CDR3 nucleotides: TGTGCCAGCAGCTCGTGGACAGAAGAAAGCTATGGCTACACCTTC. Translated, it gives CASSSWTEESYGYTF.

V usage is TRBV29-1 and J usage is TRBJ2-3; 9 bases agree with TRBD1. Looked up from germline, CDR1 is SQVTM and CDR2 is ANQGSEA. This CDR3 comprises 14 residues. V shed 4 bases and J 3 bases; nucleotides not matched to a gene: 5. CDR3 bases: TGCAGCGTTGGTGGGACAGGGAGGACAGATACGCAGTATTTT. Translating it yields CSVGGTGRTDTQYF.

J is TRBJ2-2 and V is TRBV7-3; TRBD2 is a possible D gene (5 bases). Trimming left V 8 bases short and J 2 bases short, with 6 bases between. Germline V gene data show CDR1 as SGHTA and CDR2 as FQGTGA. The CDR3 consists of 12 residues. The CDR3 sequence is CASGSNTGELFF. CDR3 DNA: TGTGCCAGCGGGAGTAACACCGGGGAGCTGTTTTTT.

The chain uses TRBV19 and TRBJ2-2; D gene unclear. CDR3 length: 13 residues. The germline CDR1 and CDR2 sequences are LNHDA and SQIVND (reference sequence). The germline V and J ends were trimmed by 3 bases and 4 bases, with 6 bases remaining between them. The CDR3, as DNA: TGTGCCAGTAGTATTCTGGGCACCGGGGAGCTGTTTTTT. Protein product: CASSILGTGELFF.

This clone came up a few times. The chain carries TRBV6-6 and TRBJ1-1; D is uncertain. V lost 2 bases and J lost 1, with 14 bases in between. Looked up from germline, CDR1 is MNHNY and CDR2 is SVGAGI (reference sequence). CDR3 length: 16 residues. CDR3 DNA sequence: TGTGCCAGCAGTTACACTGGGCCTCAGTCGAACACTGAAGCTTTCTTT. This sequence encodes CASSYTGPQSNTEAFF.

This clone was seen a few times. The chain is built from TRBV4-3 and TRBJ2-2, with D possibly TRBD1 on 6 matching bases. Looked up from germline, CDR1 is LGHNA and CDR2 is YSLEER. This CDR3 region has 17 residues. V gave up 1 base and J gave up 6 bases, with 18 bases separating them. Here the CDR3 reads CASSQVPFRGGAGELFF. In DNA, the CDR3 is TGCGCCAGCAGCCAAGTCCCCTTCCGAGGGGGAGCCGGGGAGCTGTTTTTT.

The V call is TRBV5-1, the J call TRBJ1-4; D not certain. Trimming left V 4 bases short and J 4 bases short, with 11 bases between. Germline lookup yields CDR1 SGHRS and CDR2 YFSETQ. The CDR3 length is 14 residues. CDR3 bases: TGCGCCAGCAGCGACGTAGGGAGTAATGAAAAACTGTTTTTT. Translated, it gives CASSDVGSNEKLFF.

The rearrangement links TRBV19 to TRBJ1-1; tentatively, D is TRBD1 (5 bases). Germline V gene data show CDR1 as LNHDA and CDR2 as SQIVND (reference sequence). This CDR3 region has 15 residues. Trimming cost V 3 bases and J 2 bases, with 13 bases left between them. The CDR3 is CASSILMGPNTEAFF. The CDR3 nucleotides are TGTGCCAGTAGTATTCTTATGGGACCAAACACTGAAGCTTTCTTT.

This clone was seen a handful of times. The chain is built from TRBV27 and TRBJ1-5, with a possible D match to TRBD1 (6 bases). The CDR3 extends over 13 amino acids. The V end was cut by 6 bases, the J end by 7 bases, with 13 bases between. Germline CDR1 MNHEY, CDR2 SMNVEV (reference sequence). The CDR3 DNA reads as TGTGCCAGCAGCAAGGGGGTCGCACAGCCCCAGCATTTT. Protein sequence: CASSKGVAQPQHF.

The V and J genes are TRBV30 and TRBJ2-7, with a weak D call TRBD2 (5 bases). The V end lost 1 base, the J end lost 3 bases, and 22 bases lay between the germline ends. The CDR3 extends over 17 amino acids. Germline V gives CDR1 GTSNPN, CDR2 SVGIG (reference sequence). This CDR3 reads CAWSAPNRLLMDYEQYF. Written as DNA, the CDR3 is TGTGCCTGGAGTGCCCCCAATCGACTACTTATGGACTACGAGCAGTACTTC.

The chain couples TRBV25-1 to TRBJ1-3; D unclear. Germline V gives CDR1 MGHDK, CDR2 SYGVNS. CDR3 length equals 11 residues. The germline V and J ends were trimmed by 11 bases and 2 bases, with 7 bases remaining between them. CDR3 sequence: CAYGTGNTIYF. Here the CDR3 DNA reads TGTGCCTACGGCACTGGAAACACCATATATTTT.

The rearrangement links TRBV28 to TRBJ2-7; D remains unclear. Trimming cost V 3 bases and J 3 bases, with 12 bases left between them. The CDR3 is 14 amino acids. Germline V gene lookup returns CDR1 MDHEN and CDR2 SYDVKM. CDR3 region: CASSFAPGLYEQYF. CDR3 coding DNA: TGTGCCAGCAGTTTTGCCCCGGGCCTCTACGAGCAGTACTTC.

The DNA for the CDR3 is TGCGCCAGCAGCCAAGATTGGACAGCCACGAACACTGAAGCTTTCTTT. Its protein product is CASSQDWTATNTEAFF. This chain connects TRBV4-1 to TRBJ1-1; a possible D gene is TRBD1 (6 bases). Between the trimmed V and J ends, which lost 0 bases and 1 base, there was a span of 12 bases. The CDR3 contains 16 residues. Looked up from germline, CDR1 is MGHRA and CDR2 is YSYEKL.

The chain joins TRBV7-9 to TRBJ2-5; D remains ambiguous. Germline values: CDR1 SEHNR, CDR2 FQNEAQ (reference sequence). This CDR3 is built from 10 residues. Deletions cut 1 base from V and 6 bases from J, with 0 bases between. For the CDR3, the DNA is TGTGCCAGCAGCTTAGAGACCCAGTACTTC. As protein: CASSLETQYF.

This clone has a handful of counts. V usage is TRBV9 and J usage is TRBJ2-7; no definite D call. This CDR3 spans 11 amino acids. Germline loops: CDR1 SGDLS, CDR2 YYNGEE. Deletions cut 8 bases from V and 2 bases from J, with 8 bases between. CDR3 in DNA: TGTGCCAGTGGGTCTCCCTACGAGCAGTACTTC. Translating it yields CASGSPYEQYF.

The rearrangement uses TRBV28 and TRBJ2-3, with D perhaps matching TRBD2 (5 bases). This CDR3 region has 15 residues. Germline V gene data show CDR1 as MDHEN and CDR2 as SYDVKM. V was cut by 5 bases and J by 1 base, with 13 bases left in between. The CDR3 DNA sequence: TGTGCCAGCAGTGGAGGACTCCGGGGCACAGATACGCAGTATTTT. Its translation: CASSGGLRGTDTQYF.

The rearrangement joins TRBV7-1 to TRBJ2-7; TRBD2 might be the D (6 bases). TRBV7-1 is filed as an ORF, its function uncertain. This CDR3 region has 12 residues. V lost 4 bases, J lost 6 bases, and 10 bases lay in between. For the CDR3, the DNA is TGTGCCAGCAGCTTACGAGCGGGCGAGCAGTACTTC. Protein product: CASSLRAGEQYF.

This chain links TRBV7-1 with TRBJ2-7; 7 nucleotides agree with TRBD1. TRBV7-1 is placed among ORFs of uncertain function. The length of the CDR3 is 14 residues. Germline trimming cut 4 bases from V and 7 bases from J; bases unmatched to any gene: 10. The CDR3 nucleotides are TGTGCCAGCAGCTTGGGACAGTACCTTCGTGAGCAGTACTTC. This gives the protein CASSLGQYLREQYF.

This CDR3 is CASSIVGNEQFF. Written as DNA, the CDR3 is TGTGCCAGTAGTATAGTCGGGAATGAGCAGTTCTTC. This chain joins TRBV19 and TRBJ2-1, with D hard to call. This CDR3 has 12 residues. Germline values: CDR1 LNHDA, CDR2 SQIVND (reference sequence). Trimming took off 1 base at V and 7 bases at J, with 5 bases between the two ends.

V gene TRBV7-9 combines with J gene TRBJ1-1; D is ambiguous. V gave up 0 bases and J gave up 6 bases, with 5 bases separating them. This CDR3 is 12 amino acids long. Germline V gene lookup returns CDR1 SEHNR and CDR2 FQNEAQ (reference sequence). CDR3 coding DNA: TGTGCCAGCAGCTTAGCCGGCGCTGAAGCTTTCTTT. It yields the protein CASSLAGAEAFF.

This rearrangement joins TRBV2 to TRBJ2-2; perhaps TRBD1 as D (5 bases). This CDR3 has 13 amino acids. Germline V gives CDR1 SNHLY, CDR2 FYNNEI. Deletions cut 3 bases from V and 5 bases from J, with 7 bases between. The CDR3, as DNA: TGTGCCAGCAGTGACAGGGCTACCGGGGAGCTGTTTTTT. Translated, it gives CASSDRATGELFF. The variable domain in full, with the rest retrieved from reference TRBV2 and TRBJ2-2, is EPEVTQTPSHQVTQMGQEVILRCVPISNHLYFYWYRQILGQKVEFLVSFYNNEISEKSEIFDDQFSVERPDGSNFTLKIRSTKLEDSAMYFCASSDRATGELFFGEGSRLTVL.